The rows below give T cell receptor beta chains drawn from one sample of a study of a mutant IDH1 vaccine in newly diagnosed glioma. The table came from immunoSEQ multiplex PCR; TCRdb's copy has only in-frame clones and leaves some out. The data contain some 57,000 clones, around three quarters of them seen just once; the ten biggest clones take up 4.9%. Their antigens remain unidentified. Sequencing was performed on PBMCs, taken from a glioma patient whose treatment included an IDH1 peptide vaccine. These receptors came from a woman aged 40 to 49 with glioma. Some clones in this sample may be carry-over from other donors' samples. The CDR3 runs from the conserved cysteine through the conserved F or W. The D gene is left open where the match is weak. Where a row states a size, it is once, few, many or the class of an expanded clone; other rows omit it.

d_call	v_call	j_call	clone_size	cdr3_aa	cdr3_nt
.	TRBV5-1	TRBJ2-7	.	CASSPTGGAGTYEQYF	TGCGCCAGCAGCCCCACGGGCGGGGCGGGGACCTACGAGCAGTACTTC
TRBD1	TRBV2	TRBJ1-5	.	CASRTGQGATVPQHF	TGTGCCAGCAGGACCGGACAGGGCGCTACAGTGCCCCAGCATTTT
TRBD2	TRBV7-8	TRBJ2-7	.	CASSSPAGVVSYEQYF	TGTGCCAGCAGCTCGCCTGCGGGGGTAGTTTCCTACGAGCAGTACTTC
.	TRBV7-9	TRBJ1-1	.	CASSLDSLTEAFF	TGTGCCAGCAGCTTGGACAGTCTAACTGAAGCTTTCTTT
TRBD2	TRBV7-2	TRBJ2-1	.	CASTLAGGIPYNEQFF	TGTGCCAGCACCCTAGCGGGAGGGATTCCCTACAATGAGCAGTTCTTC
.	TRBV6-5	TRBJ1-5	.	CASSDSSNQPQHF	TGTGCCAGCAGTGACAGCTCCAATCAGCCCCAGCATTTT
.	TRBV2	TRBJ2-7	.	CAGRTLRGEQYF	TGTGCCGGCAGGACCCTCCGTGGGGAGCAGTACTTC
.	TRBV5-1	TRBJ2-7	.	CASSLVAQSSYEQYF	TGCGCCAGCAGCTTGGTGGCACAGAGCTCCTACGAGCAGTACTTC
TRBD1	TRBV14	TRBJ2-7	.	CASSHVNRGGQYF	TGTGCCAGCAGCCATGTTAACAGGGGCGGGCAGTACTTC
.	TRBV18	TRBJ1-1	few	CASSFRAPEAFF	TGTGCCAGCTCATTCCGGGCTCCTGAAGCTTTCTTT
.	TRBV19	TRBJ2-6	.	CASSIDLGQGVLTF	TGTGCCAGTAGTATAGATCTGGGACAAGGAGTCCTGACTTTC
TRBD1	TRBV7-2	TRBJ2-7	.	CASSFSTGAESSYEQYF	TGTGCCAGCAGCTTTTCGACAGGGGCCGAGAGCTCCTACGAGCAGTACTTC
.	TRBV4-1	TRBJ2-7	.	CASSQVKGSSYEQYF	TGCGCCAGCAGCCAAGTGAAGGGTAGCTCCTACGAGCAGTACTTC
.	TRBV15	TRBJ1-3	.	CATSKGTRSLQNTIYF	TGTGCCACCAGCAAGGGGACACGTAGCCTGCAAAACACCATATATTTT
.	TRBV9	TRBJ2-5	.	CASSVEGARQETQYF	TGTGCCAGCAGCGTGGAGGGGGCCCGCCAAGAGACCCAGTACTTC
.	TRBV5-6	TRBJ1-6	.	CASSSWGWGSPLHF	TGTGCCAGCAGCTCGTGGGGGTGGGGTTCACCCCTCCACTTT
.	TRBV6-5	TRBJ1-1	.	CASPGELNTEAFF	TGTGCCAGCCCCGGAGAGCTAAACACTGAAGCTTTCTTT
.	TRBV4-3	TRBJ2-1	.	CASSPGTSLQFF	TGCGCCAGCAGCCCCGGGACTTCTTTGCAGTTCTTC
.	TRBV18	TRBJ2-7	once	CASSFGTAGEQYF	TGTGCCAGCTCCTTCGGGACAGCGGGGGAGCAGTACTTC
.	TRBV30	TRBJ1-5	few	CAWSETGQPQHF	TGTGCCTGGAGTGAAACCGGCCAGCCCCAGCATTTT
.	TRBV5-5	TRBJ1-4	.	CASSWGATNEKLFF	TGTGCCAGCAGCTGGGGCGCAACTAATGAAAAACTGTTTTTT
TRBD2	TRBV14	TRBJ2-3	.	CASSQEGSGVTDTQYF	TGTGCCAGCAGCCAAGAGGGGAGCGGGGTAACAGATACGCAGTATTTT
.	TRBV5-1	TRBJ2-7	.	CASSLWGQNYEQYF	TGCGCCAGCAGCTTGTGGGGGCAGAACTACGAGCAGTACTTC
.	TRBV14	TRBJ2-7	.	CASSQDLSRGGSYEQYF	TGTGCCAGCAGCCAAGATCTTAGCAGGGGGGGGTCCTACGAGCAGTACTTC
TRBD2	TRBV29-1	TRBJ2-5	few	CSVEGPLAGGETQYF	TGCAGCGTTGAAGGTCCACTAGCGGGAGGAGAGACCCAGTACTTC
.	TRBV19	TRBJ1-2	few	CASSSQLGHSGYTF	TGTGCCAGTAGTTCCCAGTTAGGCCACTCGGGCTACACCTTC
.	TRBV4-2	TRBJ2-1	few	CASSQALGLHEQFF	TGTGCCAGCAGCCAAGCCTTGGGGCTTCATGAGCAGTTCTTC
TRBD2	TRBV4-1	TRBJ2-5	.	CASSQTSLADFGTQYF	TGCGCCAGCAGCCAAACTTCACTAGCGGACTTTGGAACCCAGTACTTC
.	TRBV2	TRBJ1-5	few	CASSGGGYSNQPQHF	TGTGCCAGCAGTGGGGGGGGTTATAGCAATCAGCCCCAGCATTTT
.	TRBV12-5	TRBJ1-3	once	CASGLVQEGNTIYF	TGTGCTAGTGGTTTGGTACAGGAGGGAAACACCATATATTTT
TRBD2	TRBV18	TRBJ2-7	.	CASSPGHLAGMTYEQYF	TGTGCCAGCTCACCAGGCCATCTAGCGGGGATGACCTACGAGCAGTACTTC
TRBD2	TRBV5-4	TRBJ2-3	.	CASHGGGTDTQYF	TGTGCCAGCCACGGGGGGGGTACAGATACGCAGTATTTT
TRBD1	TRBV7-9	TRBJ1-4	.	CASSITARTGFSNEKLFF	TGTGCCAGCAGCATAACAGCCCGGACAGGGTTCTCTAATGAAAAACTGTTTTTT
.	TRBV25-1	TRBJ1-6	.	CASTRDIDSPLHF	TGTGCCAGCACCCGGGACATTGATTCACCCCTCCACTTT
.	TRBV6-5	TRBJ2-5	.	CASSYSEGGPETQYF	TGTGCCAGCAGTTACTCTGAGGGGGGGCCAGAGACCCAGTACTTC
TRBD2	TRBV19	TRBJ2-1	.	CASSQLAGGQGEFF	TGTGCCAGTAGCCAACTAGCGGGGGGGCAAGGTGAGTTCTTC
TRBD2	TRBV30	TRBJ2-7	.	CAWSKLAGGPSEQYF	TGTGCCTGGAGTAAACTAGCGGGAGGGCCGTCCGAGCAGTACTTC
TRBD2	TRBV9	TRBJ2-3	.	CASSVEVAGGHTDTQYF	TGTGCCAGCAGCGTAGAGGTAGCGGGGGGGCACACAGATACGCAGTATTTT
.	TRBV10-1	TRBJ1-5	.	CASSPGINQPQHF	TGCGCCAGCAGTCCCGGGATCAATCAGCCCCAGCATTTT
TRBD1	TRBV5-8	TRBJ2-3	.	CASSWDRGRDTDTQYF	TGTGCCAGCAGCTGGGACAGGGGGCGCGACACAGATACGCAGTATTTT
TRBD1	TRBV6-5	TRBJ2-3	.	CASSNRGVFTDTQYF	TGTGCCAGCAGTAACAGGGGGGTCTTCACAGATACGCAGTATTTT
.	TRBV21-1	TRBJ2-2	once	CASSKGGGEELFF	TGTGCCAGCAGCAAAGGCGGGGGTGAGGAGCTGTTTTTT
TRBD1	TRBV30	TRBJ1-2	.	CAWSTRTGGGYTF	TGTGCCTGGAGCACACGGACAGGGGGTGGCTACACCTTC
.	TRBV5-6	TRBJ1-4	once	CASSLPSIYRDNEKLFF	TGTGCCAGCAGCTTGCCTAGTATTTACAGGGATAATGAAAAACTGTTTTTT
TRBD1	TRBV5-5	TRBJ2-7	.	CASSWPGTGASYEQYF	TGTGCCAGCAGCTGGCCCGGGACAGGAGCCTCCTACGAGCAGTACTTC
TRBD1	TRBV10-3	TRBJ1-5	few	CAISPTGQVGNQPQHF	TGTGCCATCAGTCCCACCGGACAGGTAGGGAATCAGCCCCAGCATTTT
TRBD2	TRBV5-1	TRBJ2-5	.	CASSGSGGGAQETQYF	TGCGCCAGCAGCGGCTCTGGCGGGGGGGCCCAAGAGACCCAGTACTTC
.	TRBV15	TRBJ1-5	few	CATSRGVGRAVNQPQHF	TGTGCCACCAGCAGAGGGGTGGGCCGGGCAGTTAATCAGCCCCAGCATTTT
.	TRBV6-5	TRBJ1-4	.	CASSYFQGPNEKLFF	TGTGCCAGCAGTTACTTCCAGGGACCTAATGAAAAACTGTTTTTT
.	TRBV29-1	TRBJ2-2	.	CSVGAFGDTGELFF	TGCAGCGTTGGTGCATTTGGGGACACCGGGGAGCTGTTTTTT
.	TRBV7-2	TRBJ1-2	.	CASSLYSGYTF	TGTGCCAGCAGCCTATATAGTGGCTACACCTTC
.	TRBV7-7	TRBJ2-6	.	CASSALAGTGANVLTF	TGTGCTAGCAGCGCTTTGGCAGGGACTGGGGCCAACGTCCTGACTTTC
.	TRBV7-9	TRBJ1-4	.	CASSRHTTTNEKLFF	TGTGCCAGCAGCCGTCACACTACAACTAATGAAAAACTGTTTTTT